The rows below give T cell receptor beta chains drawn from one sample of a study of vaccination effects on CD4 cells after COVID-19. The repertoire was sequenced with immunoSEQ multiplex PCR; TCRdb's copy has only in-frame clones and lacks some. In the table there are about 73,000 clones, 73% of which are singletons. No antigens are known for them. The sequencing used CD4+ T cells from PBMCs cultured without peptide, collected after COVID-19 vaccination. All receptors derive from a human donor who received a COVID-19 vaccine. The CDR3 runs from the conserved cysteine through the conserved F or W. Fields, in order: J gene, D gene, V gene, clone size, CDR3 DNA, CDR3 protein. D genes are given only for firm matches. Rows may omit the clone size; those that give it use once, few, many or a size class.

TRBJ1-1,-,TRBV7-8,-,TGTGCCAGCAGCTTAGTTGTCGGGGGCGGCACTGAAGCTTTCTTT,CASSLVVGGGTEAFF
TRBJ2-1,TRBD2,TRBV6-4,-,TGTGCCAGCAGTAGCAGCGGGGGGGTGAATGAGCAGTTCTTC,CASSSSGGVNEQFF
TRBJ1-5,-,TRBV5-1,few,TGCGCCAGCAGCCAGGATGATAGCAATCAGCCCCAGCATTTT,CASSQDDSNQPQHF
TRBJ2-2,TRBD1,TRBV6-5,-,TGTGCCAGCAGTTCGACAGGGGGAGACACCGGGGAGCTGTTTTTT,CASSSTGGDTGELFF
TRBJ1-1,TRBD1,TRBV27,once,TGTGCCAGCAATAAACCAGGGGGCTTTAGCACTGAAGCTTTCTTT,CASNKPGGFSTEAFF
TRBJ2-2,TRBD2,TRBV10-3,-,TGTGCCATCAGGCCGGGACTAGCGGGCACCGGGGAGCTGTTTTTT,CAIRPGLAGTGELFF
TRBJ2-4,TRBD2,TRBV11-3,-,TGTGCCAGCAGATCGGGGGGGCGAGCCAAAAACATTCAGTACTTC,CASRSGGRAKNIQYF
TRBJ1-4,-,TRBV27,few,TGTGCCAGCAGTTCCCGACTTACAACTAATGAAAAACTGTTTTTT,CASSSRLTTNEKLFF
TRBJ2-5,-,TRBV6-6,-,TGTGCCAGCAGTTACTCTAGTACCCAAGAGACCCAGTACTTC,CASSYSSTQETQYF
TRBJ2-1,TRBD1,TRBV7-3,-,TGTGCCAGCAGCCCCCCGGGACAGTACAATGAGCAGTTCTTC,CASSPPGQYNEQFF
TRBJ1-2,-,TRBV6-4,-,TGTGCCAGCAGCTTCGACGGTAACTATGGCTACACCTTC,CASSFDGNYGYTF
TRBJ1-1,-,TRBV5-1,-,TGCGCCAGCAGCCCCGCTCCCGGGACACCCAACACTGAAGCTTTCTTT,CASSPAPGTPNTEAFF
TRBJ2-3,-,TRBV5-5,-,TGTGCCAGCGGCAGGACGTCGGCCCTTCAAGATACGCAGTATTTT,CASGRTSALQDTQYF
TRBJ1-2,TRBD1,TRBV10-1,few,TGCGCCAGCAGTGAGAGACAGGGTACTAACTATGGCTACACCTTC,CASSERQGTNYGYTF
TRBJ1-1,-,TRBV30,-,TGTGCCTCAGCCGGGCAAATAATGAACACTGAAGCTTTCTTT,CASAGQIMNTEAFF
TRBJ2-2,-,TRBV5-1,-,TGCGCCAGCAGCCTTCTCGGGTATTTGGGGAGTGACACCGGGGAGCTGTTTTTT,CASSLLGYLGSDTGELFF
TRBJ1-2,-,TRBV3-1/TRBV3-2,-,TGTGCCAGCAGCCCGGCCCCCCGGGGGCAGTTCTATGGCTACACCTTC,CASSPAPRGQFYGYTF
TRBJ2-2,TRBD1,TRBV5-1,-,TGCGCCAGCAGCTTGGGGTTCGGGACAGGCGTCACCGGGGAGCTGTTTTTT,CASSLGFGTGVTGELFF
TRBJ1-3,-,TRBV5-1,-,TGCGCCAGCAGCTTGGTTCTGGGAGGTGGAAACACCATATATTTT,CASSLVLGGGNTIYF
TRBJ1-1,-,TRBV24-1,-,TGTGCCACCAGTGATTTTTTTGCGACTGAAGCTTTCTTT,CATSDFFATEAFF
TRBJ1-5,-,TRBV7-6,-,TGTGCCAGCAGCCGAGATAATAGCAATCAGCCCCAGCATTTT,CASSRDNSNQPQHF
TRBJ1-1,-,TRBV10-3,-,TGTGCCACGAGCCAGGGGATTGGCGGGATGAACACTGAAGCTTTCTTT,CATSQGIGGMNTEAFF
TRBJ2-1,-,TRBV6-5,-,TGTGCCAGCAGTTATAGGCTACAAGCACCTTACAATGAGCAGTTCTTC,CASSYRLQAPYNEQFF
TRBJ1-6,-,TRBV20-1,once,TGCAGTGCTAGTCTCGGAGCCAATTCACCCCTCCACTTT,CSASLGANSPLHF
TRBJ2-2,-,TRBV7-2,-,TGTGCCAGCAGCTTAGCGCGCACACTCACCGGGGAGCTGTTTTTT,CASSLARTLTGELFF